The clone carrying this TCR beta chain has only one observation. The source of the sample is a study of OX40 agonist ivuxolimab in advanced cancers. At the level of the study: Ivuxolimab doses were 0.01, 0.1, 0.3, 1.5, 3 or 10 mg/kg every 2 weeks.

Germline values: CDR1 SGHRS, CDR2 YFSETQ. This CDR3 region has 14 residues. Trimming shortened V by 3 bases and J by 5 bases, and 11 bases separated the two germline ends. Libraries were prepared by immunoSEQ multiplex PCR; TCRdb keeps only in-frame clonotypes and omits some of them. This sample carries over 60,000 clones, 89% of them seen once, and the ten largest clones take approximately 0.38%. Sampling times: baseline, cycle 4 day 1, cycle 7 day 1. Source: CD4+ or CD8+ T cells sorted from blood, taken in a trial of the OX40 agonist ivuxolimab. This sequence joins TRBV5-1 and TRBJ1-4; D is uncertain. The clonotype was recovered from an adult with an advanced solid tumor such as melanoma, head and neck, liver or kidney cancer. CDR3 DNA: TGCGCCAGCAGCTCGGCTTTACCGAATGAAAAACTGTTTTTT. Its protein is CASSSALPNEKLFF.